The next 27 T cell receptor beta chains were all read from a single sample in a study of blood T cells in healthy people across ages. Together with a sample-barcoded 5' primer, a J-beta primer mix was included in a second PCR lasting roughly 6 to 12 cycles. TCRdb re-derived calls from the 5' RACE reads in MiXCR, one entry per CDR3 protein. The data show 980,000 or so distinct CDR3 sequences, with about 48% seen just once and 13% held by the top ten. Sequenced sample: blood. These receptors originate from a man aged 25 to 40 in good health.

This clonotype was seen a few times. The chain recombines TRBV7-9 with TRBJ1-4; no firm D call. The CDR3 has 12 residues. Trimming took off 4 bases at V and 7 bases at J, with 7 bases between the two ends. From germline, CDR1 is SEHNR and CDR2 FQNEAQ (reference sequence). The CDR3 here is CASSSDGEKLFF. As DNA, the CDR3 is TGTGCCAGCAGCTCAGACGGTGAAAAACTGTTTTTT. The full variable domain, rest sourced from reference TRBV7-9 and TRBJ1-4, is DTGVSQNPRHKITKRGQNVTFRCDPISEHNRLYWYRQTLGQGPEFLTYFQNEAQLEKSRLLSDRFSAERPKGSFSTLEIQRTEQGDSAMYLCASSSDGEKLFFGSGTQLSVL.

This clonotype was seen more than once but under ten times. The gene calls are TRBV4-2 and TRBJ2-7, with D maybe TRBD1 (7 bases). Germline CDR1 is LGHNA and CDR2 is YNFKEQ. V was cut by 0 bases and J by 2 bases, with 20 bases left in between. This CDR3 contains 18 residues. The chain's CDR3 is CASSQDIGGGGETYEQYF. CDR3 DNA sequence: TGTGCCAGCAGCCAAGATATTGGCGGAGGGGGCGAAACCTACGAGCAGTACTTC.

This clonotype was seen a handful of times. The chain has TRBV7-2 and TRBJ1-5; D is ambiguous. Trimming took off 2 bases at V and 5 bases at J, with 4 bases between the two ends. CDR1 is SGHTA, CDR2 FQGNSA, per germline. The CDR3 is 12 amino acids. CDR3 DNA sequence: TGTGCCAGCAGCTTATATGATCAGCCCCAGCATTTT. Amino acid sequence: CASSLYDQPQHF.

The chain couples TRBV6-1 to TRBJ2-7; D unclear. CDR3 length: 13 amino acids. V lost 7 bases and J 2 bases, leaving 12 bases between the germline ends. Germline lookup yields CDR1 MNHNS and CDR2 SASEGT. The CDR3 sequence: CASTPSVAYEQYF. The CDR3, as DNA: TGTGCCAGCACCCCATCGGTCGCCTACGAGCAGTACTTC.

The CDR3 nucleotides are TGTGCCAGCTCACCCCGCACCGGGACAGTAAATGAGCAGTTCTTC. It is translated as CASSPRTGTVNEQFF. V gene TRBV18 combines with J gene TRBJ2-1; the match to TRBD1 covers 7 bases. V dropped 3 bases and J dropped 7; count of bases not matched to a gene: 9. CDR1 and CDR2 from the germline V gene are KGHSH and LQKENI. CDR3 length: 15 amino acids.

The CDR3 DNA reads as TGCAGCGTTGGGACAGGGGGAACTCAGCCCCAGCATTTT. This gives the protein CSVGTGGTQPQHF. The V gene is TRBV29-1, the J gene TRBJ1-5, with 10 bases identical to TRBD1. The CDR3 runs 13 residues. J lost 6 bases, V lost 4 bases, and 3 bases had no gene match. The germline gives CDR1 SQVTM, CDR2 ANQGSEA.

The J gene is TRBJ1-1, the V gene TRBV7-2; D unclear. CDR3 length: 13 amino acids. Germline V gene data show CDR1 as SGHTA and CDR2 as FQGNSA. Trimming shortened V by 5 bases and J by 4 bases, and 11 bases separated the two germline ends. CDR3 DNA: TGTGCCAGCAGCCCCGCAGTAAGCACTGAAGCTTTCTTT. Protein sequence: CASSPAVSTEAFF.

The genes are TRBV7-9 and TRBJ2-1; D possibly corresponds to TRBD2 (5 bases). Trimming shortened V by 4 bases and J by 6 bases, and 10 bases separated the two germline ends. Germline V gene sequence: CDR1 SEHNR, CDR2 FQNEAQ (reference sequence). The CDR3 length is 13 residues. The CDR3, as DNA: TGTGCCAGCAGCTCCACTAGTTCCAATGAGCAGTTCTTC. It codes for CASSSTSSNEQFF.

The V gene is TRBV9, the J gene TRBJ2-4; tentatively, D is TRBD1 (6 bases). Germline lookup yields CDR1 SGDLS and CDR2 YYNGEE. Trimming removed 3 bases from V and 13 bases from J, with 20 bases in between. The CDR3 consists of 14 residues. The chain's CDR3 is CASSAIDRLGEQYF. The CDR3 bases are TGTGCCAGCAGCGCAATTGACAGGCTGGGGGAGCAGTACTTC.

The J gene is TRBJ1-2, the V gene TRBV18; D unresolved. The CDR3 consists of 14 residues. With 1 base removed from V and 4 bases from J, the gap between germline ends came to 10 bases. Germline V lookup: CDR1 KGHSH, CDR2 LQKENI. CDR3 bases: TGTGCCAGCTCACCACAGACTGACTCCTATGGCTACACCTTC. This encodes CASSPQTDSYGYTF. Full variable domain (outside the CDR3, taken from reference TRBV18 and TRBJ1-2): NAGVMQNPRHLVRRRGQEARLRCSPMKGHSHVYWYRQLPEEGLKFMVYLQKENIIDESGMPKERFSAEFPKEGPSILRIQQVVRGDSAAYFCASSPQTDSYGYTFGSGTRLTVV.

This clonotype has a handful of counts. Written as DNA, the CDR3 is TGCGCCAGCAGAGTGGATTTTAAAGAGACCCAGTACTTC. Encoded protein: CASRVDFKETQYF. V gene TRBV5-1 combines with J gene TRBJ2-5; D call uncertain. Germline V lookup: CDR1 SGHRS, CDR2 YFSETQ. With 5 bases removed from V and 3 bases from J, the gap between germline ends came to 11 bases. This CDR3 comprises 13 residues. Full variable domain (remainder filled in from reference TRBV5-1 and TRBJ2-5): KAGVTQTPRYLIKTRGQQVTLSCSPISGHRSVSWYQQTPGQGLQFLFEYFSETQRNKGNFPGRFSGRQFSNSRSEMNVSTLELGDSALYLCASRVDFKETQYFGPGTRLLVL.

The chain carries TRBV4-1 and TRBJ2-1, with D unclear. The assigned J gene may be wrong: the sequence end matches TRBJ2-7 better. The CDR3 covers 16 residues. Germline V gives CDR1 MGHRA, CDR2 YSYEKL. CDR3 nucleotides: TGCGCCAGCAGCCAAGGGGTTACCAACTCCTACAATGAGCAGTACTTC. Its protein is CASSQGVTNSYNEQYF.

In regard to this clonotype: This may be a read error: a much more frequent sequence differs by one nucleotide. The chain couples TRBV28 to TRBJ2-4; D gene unclear. The J call may be wrong; the DNA end is better matched by TRBJ2-7. CDR1 and CDR2 (germline): MDHEN, SYDVKM. CDR3 size: 14 residues. In DNA, the CDR3 is TGTGCCGGCAGTTTAGCCAGGCGAACCTACGAGCAGTACTTC. Translated: CAGSLARRTYEQYF.

About this clonotype: A much larger clonotype is one base distant, so this may be a read error. The chain couples TRBV7-2 to TRBJ2-5; the D call may be TRBD1 or TRBD2 (5 bases each). Germline-derived CDR1 and CDR2 are SGHTA and FQGNSA. This CDR3 has 11 amino acids. DNA for the CDR3: TGTGCCAGCAGGTTAGGGGAGATCCAGTACTTC. Encoded protein: CASRLGEIQYF.

This clonotype was observed a few times. The V and J genes are TRBV20-1 and TRBJ1-1, with D possibly TRBD1 on 5 matching bases. The V gene lost 0 bases and the J gene lost 5 bases, with 13 bases spanning the gap. The CDR3 loop spans 14 amino acids. Per the germline V gene, CDR1 is DFQATT and CDR2 is SNEGSKA (reference sequence). The CDR3 DNA sequence: TGCAGTGCTAGAGATCCCAGGGCGGTGACTGAAGCTTTCTTT. Protein: CSARDPRAVTEAFF.

This clonotype has only a few counts. The rearrangement links TRBV10-2 to TRBJ2-7; 7 bases line up with TRBD1. The CDR3 is 12 amino acids. Unmatched junction bases numbered 2, after V lost 6 bases and J lost 3 bases. CDR1 and CDR2 from the germline V gene are WSHSY and SAAADI. This CDR3 is CASRDRRYEQYF. CDR3 nucleotides: TGCGCCAGCAGGGACAGGCGCTACGAGCAGTACTTC.

The sample holds many counts of this clonotype. CDR3 nucleotide sequence: TGTGCCAGCAGAGGGGGAGATGGCTACACCTTC. Amino acid sequence: CASRGGDGYTF. The chain uses TRBV27 and TRBJ1-2; D perhaps matches TRBD1 (6 bases). Trimming shortened V by 6 bases and J by 6 bases, and 8 bases separated the two germline ends. Germline assignment: CDR1 MNHEY and CDR2 SMNVEV (reference sequence). This CDR3 has 11 amino acids.

The chain employs TRBV4-1 and TRBJ2-5; maybe TRBD1 (6 bases). Germline CDR1 MGHRA, CDR2 YSYEKL. V was shortened by 1 base and J by 4 bases, with 13 bases between the two germline ends. The CDR3 totals 15 residues. This CDR3 reads CASSQVEGVGETQYF. The CDR3 DNA sequence: TGCGCCAGCAGCCAAGTCGAGGGGGTGGGAGAGACCCAGTACTTC.

The sample holds one count of this clonotype. One junction end does not reproduce the germline sequence, and a read error may be involved. The chain employs TRBV12-3 or TRBV12-4 and TRBJ2-3; 9 bases are a match to TRBD2. The CDR3 extends over 14 amino acids. DNA for the CDR3: TGTGCCAGCGGTCTAGCGGGGAGTTCAGATGCGCAGTATTTT. This gives the protein CASGLAGSSDAQYF.

The chain recombines TRBV10-3 with TRBJ2-7; D not resolved. The germline gives CDR1 ENHRY, CDR2 SYGVKD. The ends were cut back, 0 bases at V and 4 bases at J, with 7 bases in the middle. CDR3 length equals 13 residues. CDR3 coding DNA: TGTGCCATCAGTGAGTCCTCCATTTACGAGCAGTACTTC. It translates to CAISESSIYEQYF.

The chain couples TRBV6-2 or TRBV6-3 to TRBJ1-5, with D maybe TRBD1 (5 bases). Germline lookup yields CDR1 MNHEY and CDR2 SVGEGT. This CDR3 region has 17 residues. The V gene lost 2 bases and the J gene lost 7 bases, with 21 bases spanning the gap. DNA of the CDR3: TGTGCCAGCAGTTACCTCCCCGGGACTCTGCGGGGGCAGCCCCAGCATTTT. Translation gives CASSYLPGTLRGQPQHF.

This clonotype was counted many times. The chain uses TRBV10-3 and TRBJ2-1; 12 nucleotides agree with TRBD2. Germline trimming cut 4 bases from V and 7 bases from J; bases unmatched to any gene: 11. This CDR3 region has 17 residues. Germline CDR1 reads ENHRY; CDR2 reads SYGVKD. The CDR3 loop reads CAISASGGASGKNEQFF. CDR3 nucleotides: TGTGCCATCAGTGCTAGCGGGGGGGCCTCCGGTAAGAATGAGCAGTTCTTC.

This clonotype occurred a few times. The rearrangement links TRBV7-6 to TRBJ2-7; 7 nucleotides align to TRBD1. V was pared by 5 bases and J by 0 bases, with 4 bases of the junction left unmatched. CDR1 is SGHVS and CDR2 is FNYEAQ in the germline V gene. CDR3 length: 14 amino acids. Here the CDR3 DNA reads TGTGCCAGCAGCATGACAGGGATCTCCTACGAGCAGTACTTC. This sequence encodes CASSMTGISYEQYF.

The V gene is TRBV7-2, the J gene TRBJ2-5; possible D gene TRBD2, 5 bases. The CDR3 is made up of 12 amino acids. The V gene's germline CDR1 is SGHTA and CDR2 FQGNSA. Trimming left V 1 base short and J 10 bases short, with 10 bases between. The CDR3 protein is CASSLEGVDQYF. CDR3 DNA sequence: TGTGCCAGCAGCTTAGAGGGAGTTGACCAGTACTTC.

For this clonotype: One junction end disagrees with the germline gene, perhaps due to a read error. The chain joins TRBV7-3 to TRBJ2-3; possible D gene TRBD1, 5 bases. In germline, CDR1 is SGHTA, CDR2 FQGTGA. This CDR3 is 14 amino acids long. CDR3 sequence reads: CASSPGASTGTQYF. CDR3 nucleotides: TGTGCCAGCAGCCCGGGCGCATCCACAGGTACGCAGTATTTT. The whole variable domain, filled in from reference TRBV7-3 and TRBJ2-3, reads GAGVSQTPSNKVTEKGKYVELRCDPISGHTALYWYRQSLGQGPEFLIYFQGTGAADDSGLPNDRFFAVRPEGSVSTLKIQRTERGDSAVYLCASSPGASTGTQYFGPGTRLTVL.

The chain recombines TRBV7-2 with TRBJ2-5; D is perhaps TRBD2 (6 bases). V was trimmed by 3 bases and J by 2 bases, leaving 13 bases between them. This CDR3 is built from 15 residues. Looked up from germline, CDR1 is SGHTA and CDR2 is FQGNSA. The CDR3 DNA is TGTGCCAGCAGCTTCGGTGGGACTCTACAAGAGACCCAGTACTTC. Protein: CASSFGGTLQETQYF.

This chain joins TRBV11-2 and TRBJ2-5; D assignment may be TRBD1 or TRBD2 (7 bases each). CDR1 and CDR2 (germline): SGHAT, FQNNGV. The CDR3 is 15 residues long. With 0 bases removed from V and 7 bases from J, the gap between germline ends came to 15 bases. CDR3 loop: CASSLEPGGEGTQYF. CDR3 bases: TGTGCCAGCAGCTTAGAACCAGGGGGGGAAGGGACCCAGTACTTC.